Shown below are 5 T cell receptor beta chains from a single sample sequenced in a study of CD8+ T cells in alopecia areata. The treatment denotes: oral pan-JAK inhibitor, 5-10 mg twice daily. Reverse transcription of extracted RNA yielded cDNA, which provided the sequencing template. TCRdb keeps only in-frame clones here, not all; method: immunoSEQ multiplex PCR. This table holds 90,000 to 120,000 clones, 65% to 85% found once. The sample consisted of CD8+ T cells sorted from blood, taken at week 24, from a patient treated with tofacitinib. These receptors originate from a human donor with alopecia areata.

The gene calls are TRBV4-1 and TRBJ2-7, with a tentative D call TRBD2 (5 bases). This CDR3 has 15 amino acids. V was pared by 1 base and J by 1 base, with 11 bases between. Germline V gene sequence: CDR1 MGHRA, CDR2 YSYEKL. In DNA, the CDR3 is TGCGCCAGCAGCCAAGCATGGGAGTTGTCCTACGAGCAGTACTTC. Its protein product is CASSQAWELSYEQYF.

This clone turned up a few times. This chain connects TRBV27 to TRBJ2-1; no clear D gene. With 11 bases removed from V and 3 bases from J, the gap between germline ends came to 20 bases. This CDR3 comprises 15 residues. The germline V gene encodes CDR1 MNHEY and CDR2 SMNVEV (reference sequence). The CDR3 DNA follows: TGTGCCGTTACACCGAAAGGCAGTCTCTACAATGAGCAGTTCTTC. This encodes CAVTPKGSLYNEQFF.

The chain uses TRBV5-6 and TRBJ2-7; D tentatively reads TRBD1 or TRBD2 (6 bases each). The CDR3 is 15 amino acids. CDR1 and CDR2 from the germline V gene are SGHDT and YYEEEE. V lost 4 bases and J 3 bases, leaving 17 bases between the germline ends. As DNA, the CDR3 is TGTGCCAGCAGCCCCCCGGGGGCCCCTGACTACGAGCAGTACTTC. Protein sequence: CASSPPGAPDYEQYF.

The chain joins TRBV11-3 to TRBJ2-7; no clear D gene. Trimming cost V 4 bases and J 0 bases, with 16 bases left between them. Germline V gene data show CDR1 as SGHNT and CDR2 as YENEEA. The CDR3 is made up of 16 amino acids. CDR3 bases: TGTGCCAGCAGCTCCTACGTTGTGACCAGCTCCTACGAGCAGTACTTC. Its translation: CASSSYVVTSSYEQYF.

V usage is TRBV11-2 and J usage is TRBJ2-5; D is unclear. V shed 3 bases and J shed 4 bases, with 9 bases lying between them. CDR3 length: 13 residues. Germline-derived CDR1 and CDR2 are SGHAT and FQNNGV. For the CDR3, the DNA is TGTGCCAGCAGCTTCAACTTGGTAGAGACCCAGTACTTC. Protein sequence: CASSFNLVETQYF.